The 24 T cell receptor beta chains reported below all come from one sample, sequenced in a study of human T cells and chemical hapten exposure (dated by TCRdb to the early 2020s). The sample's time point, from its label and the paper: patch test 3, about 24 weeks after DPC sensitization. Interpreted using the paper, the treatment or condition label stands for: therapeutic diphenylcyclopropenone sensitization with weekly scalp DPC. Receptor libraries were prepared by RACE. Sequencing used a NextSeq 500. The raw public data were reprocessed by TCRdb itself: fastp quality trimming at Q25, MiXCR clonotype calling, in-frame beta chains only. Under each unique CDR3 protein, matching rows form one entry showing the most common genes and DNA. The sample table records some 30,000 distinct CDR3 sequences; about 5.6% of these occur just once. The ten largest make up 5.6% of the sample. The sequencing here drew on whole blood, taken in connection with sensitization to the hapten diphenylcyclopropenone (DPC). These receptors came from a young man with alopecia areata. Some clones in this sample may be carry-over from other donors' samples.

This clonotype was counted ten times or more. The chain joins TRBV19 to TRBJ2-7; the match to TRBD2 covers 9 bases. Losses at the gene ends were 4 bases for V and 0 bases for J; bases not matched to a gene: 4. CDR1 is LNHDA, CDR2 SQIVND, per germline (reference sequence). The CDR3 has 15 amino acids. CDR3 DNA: TGTGCCAGTAGTACCCTAGCGGGAAACTCCTACGAGCAGTACTTC. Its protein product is CASSTLAGNSYEQYF.

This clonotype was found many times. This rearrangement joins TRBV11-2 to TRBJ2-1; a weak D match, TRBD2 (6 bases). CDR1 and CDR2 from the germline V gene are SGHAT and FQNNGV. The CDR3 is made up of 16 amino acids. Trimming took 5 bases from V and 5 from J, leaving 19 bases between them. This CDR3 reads CASSPLVASDNNEQFF. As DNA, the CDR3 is TGTGCCAGCAGCCCCCTCGTGGCTAGCGACAACAATGAGCAGTTCTTC.

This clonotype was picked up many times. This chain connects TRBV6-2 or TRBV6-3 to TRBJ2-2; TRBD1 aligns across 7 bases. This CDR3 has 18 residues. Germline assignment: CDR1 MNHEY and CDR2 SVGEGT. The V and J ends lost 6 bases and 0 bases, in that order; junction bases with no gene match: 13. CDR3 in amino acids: CASSSGTALTPNTGELFF. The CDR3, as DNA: TGTGCCAGCAGCTCCGGGACAGCTTTGACCCCGAACACCGGGGAGCTGTTTTTT.

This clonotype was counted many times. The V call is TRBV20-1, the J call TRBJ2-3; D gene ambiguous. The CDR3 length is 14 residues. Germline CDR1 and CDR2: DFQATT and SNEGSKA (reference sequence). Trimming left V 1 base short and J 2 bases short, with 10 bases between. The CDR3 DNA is TGCAGTGCTAGAGGCGCAAAATCCACAGATACGCAGTATTTT. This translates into CSARGAKSTDTQYF.

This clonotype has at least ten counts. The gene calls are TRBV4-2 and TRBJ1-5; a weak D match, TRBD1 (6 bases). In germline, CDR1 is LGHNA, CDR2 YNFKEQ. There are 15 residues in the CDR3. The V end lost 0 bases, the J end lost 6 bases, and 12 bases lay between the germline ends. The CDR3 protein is CASSQEGGGRQPQHF. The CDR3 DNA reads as TGTGCCAGCAGCCAAGAGGGCGGGGGGCGTCAGCCCCAGCATTTT.

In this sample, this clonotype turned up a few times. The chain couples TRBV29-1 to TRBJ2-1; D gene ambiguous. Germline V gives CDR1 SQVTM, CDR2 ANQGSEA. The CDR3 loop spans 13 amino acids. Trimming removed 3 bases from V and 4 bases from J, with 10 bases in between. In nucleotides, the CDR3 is TGCAGCGTTGACCCCGGAGTTTACAATGAGCAGTTCTTC. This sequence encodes CSVDPGVYNEQFF.

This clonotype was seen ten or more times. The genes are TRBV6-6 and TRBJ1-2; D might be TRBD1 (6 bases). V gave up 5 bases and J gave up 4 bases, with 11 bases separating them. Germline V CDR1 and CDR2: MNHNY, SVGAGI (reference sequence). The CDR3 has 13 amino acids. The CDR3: CASSTWTAYGYTF. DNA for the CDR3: TGTGCCAGCAGTACCTGGACAGCCTATGGCTACACCTTC.

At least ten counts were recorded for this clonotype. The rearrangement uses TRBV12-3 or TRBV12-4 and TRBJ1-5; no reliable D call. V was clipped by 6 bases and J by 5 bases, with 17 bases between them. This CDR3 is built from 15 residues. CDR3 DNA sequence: TGTGCCAGCAGCCTACAAGGCCCGACGCATCAGCCCCAGCATTTT. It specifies CASSLQGPTHQPQHF.

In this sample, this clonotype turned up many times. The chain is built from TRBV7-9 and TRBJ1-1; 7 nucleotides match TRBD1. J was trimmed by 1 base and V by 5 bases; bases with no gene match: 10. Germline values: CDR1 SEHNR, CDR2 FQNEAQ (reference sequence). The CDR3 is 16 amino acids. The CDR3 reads CASSPRQGGANTEAFF. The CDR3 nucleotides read TGTGCCAGCAGCCCCAGACAGGGAGGGGCGAACACTGAAGCTTTCTTT.

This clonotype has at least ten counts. Here the CDR3 DNA reads TGCAGCGTTGAAAAGGTGCGAGAGACCCAGTACTTC. Amino acid sequence: CSVEKVRETQYF. The genes are TRBV29-1 and TRBJ2-5; D is unresolved. Trimming took 2 bases from V and 4 from J, leaving 8 bases between them. The CDR3 runs 12 residues. Looked up from germline, CDR1 is SQVTM and CDR2 is ANQGSEA.

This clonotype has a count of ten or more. The DNA of the CDR3 is TGCGCCAGCAGTCAATTGGGGACTAGCGGGAATGAGCAGTTCTTC. As protein: CASSQLGTSGNEQFF. The V call is TRBV23-1, the J call TRBJ2-1; 12 nucleotides agree with TRBD2. TRBV23-1 counts as an open reading frame of uncertain function. CDR3 length: 15 amino acids. Trimming at V came to 1 base and at J to 7 bases, leaving 2 bases not matched to a gene.

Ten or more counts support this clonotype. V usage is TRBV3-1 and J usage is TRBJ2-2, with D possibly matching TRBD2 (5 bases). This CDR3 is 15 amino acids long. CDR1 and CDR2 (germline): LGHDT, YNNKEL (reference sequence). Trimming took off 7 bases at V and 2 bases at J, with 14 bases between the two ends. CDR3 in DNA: TGTGCCAGCATGCGGGCAGGTCAAAACACCGGGGAGCTGTTTTTT. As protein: CASMRAGQNTGELFF.

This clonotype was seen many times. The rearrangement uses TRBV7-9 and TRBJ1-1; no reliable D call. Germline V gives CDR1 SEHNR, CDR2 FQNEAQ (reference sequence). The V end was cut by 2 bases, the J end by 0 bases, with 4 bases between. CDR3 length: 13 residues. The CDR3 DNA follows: TGTGCCAGCAGCTTACATCTGAACACTGAAGCTTTCTTT. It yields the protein CASSLHLNTEAFF.

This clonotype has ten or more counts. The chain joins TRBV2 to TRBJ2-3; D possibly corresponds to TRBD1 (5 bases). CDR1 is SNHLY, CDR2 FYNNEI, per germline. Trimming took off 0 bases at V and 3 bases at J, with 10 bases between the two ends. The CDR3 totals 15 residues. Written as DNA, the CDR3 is TGTGCCAGCAGTGAAGCGCAAGGGGTTACAGATACGCAGTATTTT. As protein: CASSEAQGVTDTQYF.

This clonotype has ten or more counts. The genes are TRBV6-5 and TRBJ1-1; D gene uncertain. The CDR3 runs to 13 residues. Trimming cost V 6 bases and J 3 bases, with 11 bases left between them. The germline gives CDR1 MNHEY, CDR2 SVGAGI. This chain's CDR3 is CASSLDGDTEAFF. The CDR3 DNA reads TGTGCCAGCAGCCTGGACGGGGACACTGAAGCTTTCTTT.

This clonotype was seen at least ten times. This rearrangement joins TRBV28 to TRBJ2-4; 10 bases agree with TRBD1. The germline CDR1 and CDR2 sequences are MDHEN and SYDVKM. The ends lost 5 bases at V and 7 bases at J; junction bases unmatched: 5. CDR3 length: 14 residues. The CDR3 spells CASSDRGLGNIQYF. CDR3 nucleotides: TGTGCCAGCAGTGACAGGGGGCTCGGGAACATTCAGTACTTC.

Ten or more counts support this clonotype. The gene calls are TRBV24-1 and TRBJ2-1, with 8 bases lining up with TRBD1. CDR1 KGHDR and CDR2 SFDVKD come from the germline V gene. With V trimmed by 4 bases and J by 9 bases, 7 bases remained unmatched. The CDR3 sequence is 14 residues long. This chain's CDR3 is CATSEIGQGTEQFF. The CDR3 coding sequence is TGTGCCACCAGTGAGATAGGACAGGGCACTGAGCAGTTCTTC.

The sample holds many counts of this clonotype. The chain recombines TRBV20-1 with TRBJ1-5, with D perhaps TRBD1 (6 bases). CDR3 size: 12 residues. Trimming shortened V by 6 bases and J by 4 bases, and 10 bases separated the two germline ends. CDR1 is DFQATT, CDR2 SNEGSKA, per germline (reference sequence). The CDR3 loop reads CSARQENQPQHF. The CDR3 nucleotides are TGCAGTGCAAGACAGGAGAATCAGCCCCAGCATTTT.

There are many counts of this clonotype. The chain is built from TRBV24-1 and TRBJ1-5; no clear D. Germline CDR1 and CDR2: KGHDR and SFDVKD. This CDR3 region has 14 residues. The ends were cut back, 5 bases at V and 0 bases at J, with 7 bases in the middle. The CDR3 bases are TGTGCCACCAGTGCGGACGGTAGCAATCAGCCCCAGCATTTT. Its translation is CATSADGSNQPQHF.

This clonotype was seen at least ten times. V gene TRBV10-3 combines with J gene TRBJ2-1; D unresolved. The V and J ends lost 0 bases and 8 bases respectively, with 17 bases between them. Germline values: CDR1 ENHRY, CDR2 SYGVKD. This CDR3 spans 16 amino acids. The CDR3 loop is CAISESSQDLRDEQFF. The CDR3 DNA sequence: TGTGCCATCAGTGAGTCGTCCCAGGACCTAAGGGATGAGCAGTTCTTC.

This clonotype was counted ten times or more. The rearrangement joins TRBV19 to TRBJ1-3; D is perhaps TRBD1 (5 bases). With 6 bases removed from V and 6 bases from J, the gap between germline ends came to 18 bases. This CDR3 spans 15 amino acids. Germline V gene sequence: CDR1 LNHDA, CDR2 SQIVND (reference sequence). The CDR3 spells CASRHPRTTINTIYF. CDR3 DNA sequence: TGTGCCAGTAGACATCCTAGGACAACAATAAACACCATATATTTT.

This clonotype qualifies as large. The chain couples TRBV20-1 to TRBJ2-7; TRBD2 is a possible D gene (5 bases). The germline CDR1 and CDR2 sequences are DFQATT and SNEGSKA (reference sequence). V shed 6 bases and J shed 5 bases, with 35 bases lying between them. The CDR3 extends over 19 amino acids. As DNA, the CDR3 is TGCAGTGCCTTCGGGGTGGCTTGGCCGGGTGGGCTACTAGTCGACGAGCAGTACTTC. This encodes CSAFGVAWPGGLLVDEQYF.

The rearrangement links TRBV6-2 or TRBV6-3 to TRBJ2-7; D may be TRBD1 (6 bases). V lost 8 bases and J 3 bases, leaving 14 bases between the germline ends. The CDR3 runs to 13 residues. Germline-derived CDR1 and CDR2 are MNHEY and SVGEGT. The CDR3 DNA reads TGTGCCAGCGGCCGGGACACCTTCTACGAGCAGTACTTC. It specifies CASGRDTFYEQYF.

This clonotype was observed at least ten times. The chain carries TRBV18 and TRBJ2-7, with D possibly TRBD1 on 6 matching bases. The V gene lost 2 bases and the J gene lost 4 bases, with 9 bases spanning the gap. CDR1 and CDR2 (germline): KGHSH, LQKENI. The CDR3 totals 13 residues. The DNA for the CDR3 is TGTGCCAGCTCACCAGTGCAGGGGTACGAGCAGTACTTC. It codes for CASSPVQGYEQYF.